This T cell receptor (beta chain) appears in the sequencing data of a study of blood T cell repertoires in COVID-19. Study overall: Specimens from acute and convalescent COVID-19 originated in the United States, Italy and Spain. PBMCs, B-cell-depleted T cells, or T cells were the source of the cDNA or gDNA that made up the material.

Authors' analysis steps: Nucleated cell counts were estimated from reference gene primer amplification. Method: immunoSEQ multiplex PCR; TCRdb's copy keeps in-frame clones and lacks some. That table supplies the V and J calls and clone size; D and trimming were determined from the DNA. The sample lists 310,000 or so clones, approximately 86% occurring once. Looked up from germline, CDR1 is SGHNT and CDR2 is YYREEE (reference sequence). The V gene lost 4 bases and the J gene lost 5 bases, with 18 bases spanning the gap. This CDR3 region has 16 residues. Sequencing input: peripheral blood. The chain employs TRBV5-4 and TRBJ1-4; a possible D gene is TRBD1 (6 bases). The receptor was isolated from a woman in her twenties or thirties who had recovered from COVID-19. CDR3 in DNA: TGTGCCAGCAGCCCTAAAACTACAGGGACGAATGAAAAACTGTTTTTT. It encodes CASSPKTTGTNEKLFF.